This TCR beta chain appears in the sequencing data of a study of T cells after yellow fever vaccination. This clonotype showed up just a few times. Its antigen is undetermined. Germline-derived CDR1 and CDR2 are SEHNR and FQNEAQ (reference sequence). There are 14 residues in the CDR3. V lost 4 bases, J lost 2 bases, and 1 base stayed unmatched. TCRdb fed the 5' RACE reads into MiXCR, producing one record per CDR3 protein. The sample lists 170,000 or so distinct CDR3 sequences; approximately 6% were seen once. Regarding the study as a whole: Post-booster samples contained most primary-vaccination clones (just under 98% CD4, approximately 88% CD8).

This chain links TRBV7-9 with TRBJ2-4; 8 bases align to TRBD1. Sequenced here: CD4+ T cells sorted from PBMCs, sampled on the day of the first yellow fever vaccination. The TCR sequence derives from a man younger than 35 who received the YFV17D yellow fever vaccine. CDR3 coding DNA: TGTGCCAGCAGCTACAGGGGGTCCAAAAACATTCAGTACTTC. It translates to CASSYRGSKNIQYF.